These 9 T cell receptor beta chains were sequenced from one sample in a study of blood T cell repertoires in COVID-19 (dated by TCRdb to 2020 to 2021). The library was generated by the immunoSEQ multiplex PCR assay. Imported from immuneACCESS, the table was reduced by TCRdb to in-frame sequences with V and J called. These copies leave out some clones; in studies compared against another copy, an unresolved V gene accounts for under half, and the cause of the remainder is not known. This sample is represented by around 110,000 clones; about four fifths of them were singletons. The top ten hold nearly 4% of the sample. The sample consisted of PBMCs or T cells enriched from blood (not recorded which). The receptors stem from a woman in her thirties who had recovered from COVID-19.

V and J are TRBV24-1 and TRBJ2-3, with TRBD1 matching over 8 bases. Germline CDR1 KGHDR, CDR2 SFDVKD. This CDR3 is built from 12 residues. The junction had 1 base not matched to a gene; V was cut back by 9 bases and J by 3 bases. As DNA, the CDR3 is TGTGCCACCGGACAGGGAACAGATACGCAGTATTTT. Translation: CATGQGTDTQYF.

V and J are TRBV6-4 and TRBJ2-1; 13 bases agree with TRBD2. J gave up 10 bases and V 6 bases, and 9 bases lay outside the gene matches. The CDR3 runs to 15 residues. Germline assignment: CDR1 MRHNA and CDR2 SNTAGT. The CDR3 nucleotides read TGTGCCAGCAGCAGGACTAGCGGGAGTTCGGGGGAGCAGTTCTTC. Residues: CASSRTSGSSGEQFF.

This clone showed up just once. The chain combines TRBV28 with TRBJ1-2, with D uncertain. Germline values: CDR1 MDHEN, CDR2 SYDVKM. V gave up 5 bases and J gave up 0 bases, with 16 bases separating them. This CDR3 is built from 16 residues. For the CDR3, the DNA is TGTGCCAGCAGTCCCTCACGGGTGGAAACTAACTATGGCTACACCTTC. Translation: CASSPSRVETNYGYTF.

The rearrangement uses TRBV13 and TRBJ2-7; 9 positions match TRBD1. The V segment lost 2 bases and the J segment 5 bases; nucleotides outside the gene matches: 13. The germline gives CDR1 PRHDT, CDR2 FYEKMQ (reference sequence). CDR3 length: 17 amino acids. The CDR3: CASSLYYGGTGTHEQYF. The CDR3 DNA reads TGTGCCAGCAGCTTATATTACGGCGGGACAGGGACTCACGAGCAGTACTTC.

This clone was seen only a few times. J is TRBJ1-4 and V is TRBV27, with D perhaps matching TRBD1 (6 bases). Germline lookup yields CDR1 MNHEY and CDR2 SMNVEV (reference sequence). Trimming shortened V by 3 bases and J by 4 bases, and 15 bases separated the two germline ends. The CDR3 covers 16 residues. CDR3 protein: CASSFLDRLNNEKLFF. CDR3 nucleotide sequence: TGTGCCAGCAGTTTTCTGGACAGACTGAATAATGAAAAACTGTTTTTT.

For the CDR3, the DNA is TGCGCCAGCAGCCGGGTGCCCGGGAATGAGCAGTTCTTC. This encodes CASSRVPGNEQFF. V is TRBV4-1 and J is TRBJ2-1; D gene unclear. V shed 4 bases and J shed 7 bases, with 11 bases lying between them. The CDR3 length is 13 residues. Germline V CDR1 and CDR2: MGHRA, YSYEKL.

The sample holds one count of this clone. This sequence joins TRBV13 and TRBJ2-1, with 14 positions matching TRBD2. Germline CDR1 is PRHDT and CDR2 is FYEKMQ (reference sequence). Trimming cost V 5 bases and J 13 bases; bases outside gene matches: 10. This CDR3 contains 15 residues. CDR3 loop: CASSPGTSGRQEQFF. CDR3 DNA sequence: TGTGCCAGCAGCCCGGGGACTAGCGGGAGACAAGAACAGTTCTTC.

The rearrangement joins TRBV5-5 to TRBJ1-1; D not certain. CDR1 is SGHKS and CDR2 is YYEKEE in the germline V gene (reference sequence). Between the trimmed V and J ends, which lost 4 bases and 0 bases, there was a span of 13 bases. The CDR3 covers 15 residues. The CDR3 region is CASSLHGRLNTEAFF. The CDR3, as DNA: TGTGCCAGCAGCCTACACGGGAGGTTGAACACTGAAGCTTTCTTT. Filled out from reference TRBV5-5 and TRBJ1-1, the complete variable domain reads DAGVTQSPTHLIKTRGQQVTLRCSPISGHKSVSWYQQVLGQGPQFIFQYYEKEERGRGNFPDRFSARQFPNYSSELNVNALLLGDSALYLCASSLHGRLNTEAFFGQGTRLTVV.

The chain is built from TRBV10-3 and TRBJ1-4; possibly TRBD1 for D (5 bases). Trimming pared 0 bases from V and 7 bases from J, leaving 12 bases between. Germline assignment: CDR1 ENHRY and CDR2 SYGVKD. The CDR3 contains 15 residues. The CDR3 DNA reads TGTGCCATCAGTGAGTCATCAGGGTTAGGTGAAAAACTGTTTTTT. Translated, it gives CAISESSGLGEKLFF.